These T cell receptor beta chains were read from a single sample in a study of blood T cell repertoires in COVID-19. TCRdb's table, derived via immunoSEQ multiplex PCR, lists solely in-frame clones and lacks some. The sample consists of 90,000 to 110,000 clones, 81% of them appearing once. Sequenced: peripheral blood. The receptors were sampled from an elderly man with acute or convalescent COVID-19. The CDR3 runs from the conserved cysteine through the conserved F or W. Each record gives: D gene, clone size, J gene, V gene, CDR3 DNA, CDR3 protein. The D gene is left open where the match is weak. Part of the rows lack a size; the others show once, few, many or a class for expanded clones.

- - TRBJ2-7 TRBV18 TGTGCCAGCTCACCTGACAGCCTTGGGGAGCAGTACTTC CASSPDSLGEQYF
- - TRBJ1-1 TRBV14 TGTGCCAGCAGCCAACAGGGGTGGAACACTGAAGCTTTCTTT CASSQQGWNTEAFF
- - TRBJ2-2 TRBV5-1 TGCGCCAGCAGCTCGGGACAAGGGACCGGGGAGCTGTTTTTT CASSSGQGTGELFF
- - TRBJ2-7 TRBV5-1 TGCGCCAGCAGCCTAGGAACCTACGAGCAGTACTTC CASSLGTYEQYF
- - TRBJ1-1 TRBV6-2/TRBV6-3 TGTGCCAGCAGCCCCCCTATGGGACGGGGGGAAACTGAAGCTTTCTTT CASSPPMGRGETEAFF
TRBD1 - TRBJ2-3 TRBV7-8 TGTGCCAGCAGCCTGACAGGGATTAACACAGATACGCAGTATTTT CASSLTGINTDTQYF
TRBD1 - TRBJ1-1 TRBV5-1 TGCGCCAGCAGCTCGGGACAGGGGTTAACTGAAGCTTTCTTT CASSSGQGLTEAFF
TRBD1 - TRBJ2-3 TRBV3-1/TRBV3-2 TGTGCCAGCAGCCCGACAGGGCAAAGCACAGATACGCAGTATTTT CASSPTGQSTDTQYF
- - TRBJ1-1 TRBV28 TGTGCCAGCAGTTTCGCGCTGAACACTGAAGCTTTCTTT CASSFALNTEAFF
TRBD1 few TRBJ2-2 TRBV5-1 TGCGCCAGCACGCCGTCTGGACAGGGACGGGGCACCGGGGAGCTGTTTTTT CASTPSGQGRGTGELFF
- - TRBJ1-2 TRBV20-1 TGCAGTGCTAGTGGCGGGACTTCAGCTAACTATGGCTACACCTTC CSASGGTSANYGYTF
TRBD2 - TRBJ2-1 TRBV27 TGTGCCAGCAGTTTTACTAGCGGGATTCTAGATTACAATGAGCAGTTCTTC CASSFTSGILDYNEQFF
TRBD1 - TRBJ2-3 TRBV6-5 TGTGCCAGCAGAGAGACAGGGGGCACAGATACGCAGTATTTT CASRETGGTDTQYF
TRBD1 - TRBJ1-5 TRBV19 TGTGCCAGTAGTGAAGGACAGGTCAATCAGCCCCAGCATTTT CASSEGQVNQPQHF
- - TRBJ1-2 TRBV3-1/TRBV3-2 TGTGCCAGCAGCCAAGTTGGGGCTGGCTACACCTTC CASSQVGAGYTF
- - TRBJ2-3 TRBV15 TGTGCCACCAGGGGCAGGAACACAGATACGCAGTATTTT CATRGRNTDTQYF
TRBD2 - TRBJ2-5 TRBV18 TGTGCCAGCTCACCGATTAGCGGGGCTAAAGAGACCCAGTACTTC CASSPISGAKETQYF
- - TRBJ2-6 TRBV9 TGTGCCAGCAGCGTAGCAGGGGGAGGCTCTGGGGCCAACGTCCTGACTTTC CASSVAGGGSGANVLTF
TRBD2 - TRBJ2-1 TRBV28 TGTGCCAGCAGGAGGACTAGCGGTTCCTACAATGAGCAGTTCTTC CASRRTSGSYNEQFF
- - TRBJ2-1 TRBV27 TGTGCCAGCAGTCCCCATGCCATTCTCGAGGATGGGAATGAGCAGTTCTTC CASSPHAILEDGNEQFF
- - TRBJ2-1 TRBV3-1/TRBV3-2 TGTGCCAGCAGCCGGAACGTTGAGGGGCAGTTCTTC CASSRNVEGQFF
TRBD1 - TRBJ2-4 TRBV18 TGTGCCAGCTCATGGACAGGGGGAGCCAAAAACATTCAGTACTTC CASSWTGGAKNIQYF
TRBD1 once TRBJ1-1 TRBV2 TGTGCCACCCGGACAGGCCTTTCCTCCCTGAACACTGAAGCTTTCTTT CATRTGLSSLNTEAFF
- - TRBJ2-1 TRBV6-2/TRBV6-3 TGTGCCAGCAGTTACTCGGCTCACCACTCCTACAATGAGCAGTTCTTC CASSYSAHHSYNEQFF
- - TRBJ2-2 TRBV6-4 TGTGCCAGCAGACGACACCTCGGGGACGGGGAGCTGTTTTTT CASRRHLGDGELFF
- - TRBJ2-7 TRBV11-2 TGTGCCAGCAGCTTAGGCTACAGGGTTTACGAGCAGTACTTC CASSLGYRVYEQYF
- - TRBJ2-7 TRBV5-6 TGTGCCAGCAGCTTGGTGACAGCCTACGAGCAGTACTTC CASSLVTAYEQYF
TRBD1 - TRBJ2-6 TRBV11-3 TGTGCCAGCAGCCCTGGACAGGGGGCCCCTGGGGCCAACGTCCTGACTTTC CASSPGQGAPGANVLTF
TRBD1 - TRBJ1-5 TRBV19 TGTGCCAGTAGTATGGGACAGGGATGGAATCAGCCCCAGCATTTT CASSMGQGWNQPQHF
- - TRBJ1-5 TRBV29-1 TGCAGCGTTGCGAACAGGTCAGGCAATCAGCCCCAGCATTTT CSVANRSGNQPQHF
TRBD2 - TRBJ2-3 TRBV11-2 TGTGCCAGCATCGCAACTTCCGGGACTAGCGGGAGAGGTACGCAGTATTTT CASIATSGTSGRGTQYF
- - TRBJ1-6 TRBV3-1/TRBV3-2 TGTGCCAGCAGCCAAGGGAGTAATTCACCCCTCCACTTT CASSQGSNSPLHF
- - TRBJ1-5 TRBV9 TGTGCCAGCAGCTTAGCCGGGACACTACATCAGCCCCAGCATTTT CASSLAGTLHQPQHF
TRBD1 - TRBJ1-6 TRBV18 TGTGCCAGCTCACCGGACAGGGGTAATTCACCCCTCCACTTT CASSPDRGNSPLHF
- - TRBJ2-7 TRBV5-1 TGCGCCAGCAGCTTGGCTGCAGGCACCTACGAGCAGTACTTC CASSLAAGTYEQYF
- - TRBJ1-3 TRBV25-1 TGTGCCAGCAGTTATGAATACGGGGTAACTCGGAACACCATATATTTT CASSYEYGVTRNTIYF
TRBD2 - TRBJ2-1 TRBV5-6 TGTGCCAGCAGTCCAGGCGGGAGGTCCTACAATGAGCAGTTCTTC CASSPGGRSYNEQFF
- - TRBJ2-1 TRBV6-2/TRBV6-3 TGTGCCAGCAGTTCAGGGGGGTCCTACAATGAGCAGTTCTTC CASSSGGSYNEQFF
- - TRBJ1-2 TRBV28 TGTGCCAGCAGTTTATTCGGGGTCCCTGGCTACACCTTC CASSLFGVPGYTF
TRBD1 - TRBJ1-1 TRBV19 TGTGCCAGTAGTCCGGGACAGGGGCTTCCCTACACTGAAGCTTTCTTT CASSPGQGLPYTEAFF
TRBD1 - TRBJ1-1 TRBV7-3 TGTGCCAGCAGCCCACAGGGGGCGGTAGCCACTGAAGCTTTCTTT CASSPQGAVATEAFF